This paragraph covers one TCR beta chain sequence. What it binds is unknown. Clones were sequenced by immunoSEQ multiplex PCR, and TCRdb holds only the in-frame ones, with some missing. This sample has around 220,000 clones, with approximately 94% found just once. This record comes from a study of T cell responses to AZD1222 COVID-19 vaccine. The germline V gene has CDR1 MGHDK and CDR2 SYGVNS. The CDR3 is 15 amino acids. Trimming left V 2 bases short and J 6 bases short, with 16 bases between. Study results and caveats: A rise in Spike-specific TCR breadth and depth followed two AZD1222 doses. Donors skewed white British and female; clonal diversity was possibly underestimated. Of the AZD1222 recipients, only five to seven were seropositive at baseline.

Sample: peripheral blood, taken 28 days after the second dose of the MenACWY control vaccine. J is TRBJ1-2 and V is TRBV25-1; possible D gene TRBD1, 5 bases. The sequence came from an adult who received the MenACWY meningococcal vaccine as a control. CDR3 amino acids: CASSEGEGYPDGYTF. CDR3 in DNA: TGTGCCAGCAGTGAAGGGGAGGGGTATCCTGATGGCTACACCTTC.